These T cell receptor beta chains were read from a single sample in a study of CD8 T cells in ankylosing spondylitis. MiXCR, run by TCRdb on the 5' RACE reads, gives a single entry per CDR3 protein. Here the sample spans approximately 300,000 distinct CDR3 sequences, less than 25% being singletons. Sequencing used blood, either unsorted or a sorted T cell fraction (not recorded which). Source of these receptors: a female donor with ankylosing spondylitis or in good health (not recorded which). Each CDR3 is given with its conserved first and last residue. The D gene is left open where the match is weak. Not every row has a clone size; where given, it reads once, few, many or a size class.

.	TRBJ2-5	.	TRBV6-5	CASKRQETQYF	TGTGCCAGCAAGCGGCAAGAGACCCAGTACTTC
.	TRBJ2-7	.	TRBV3-1	CASSQVGNYEQYF	TGTGCCAGCAGCCAAGTCGGGAACTACGAGCAGTACTTC
TRBD2	TRBJ2-5	.	TRBV20-1	CSARLAGVGATQYF	TGCAGTGCTAGGTTAGCGGGAGTCGGTGCGACCCAGTACTTC
.	TRBJ1-1	.	TRBV27	CARVKGVVNTEAFF	TGTGCCAGGGTAAAGGGGGTGGTGAACACTGAAGCTTTCTTT
TRBD1	TRBJ1-1	many	TRBV4-3	CASSTGATDPMNTEAFF	TGCGCCAGCAGCACAGGGGCCACAGACCCCATGAACACTGAAGCTTTCTTT
TRBD2	TRBJ2-1	.	TRBV5-5	CASSLISGRPVRYNEQFF	TGTGCCAGCAGCTTGATTAGCGGGAGGCCTGTACGCTACAATGAGCAGTTCTTC
TRBD1	TRBJ2-1	many	TRBV29-1	CSVAGGGYNEQFF	TGCAGCGTTGCAGGGGGTGGGTACAATGAGCAGTTCTTC
TRBD1	TRBJ2-3	few	TRBV5-1	CASSWDRGPSTDTQYF	TGCGCCAGCAGCTGGGACAGGGGACCTTCGACAGATACGCAGTATTTT
.	TRBJ1-2	few	TRBV20-1	CSASRDYDNYGYTF	TGCAGTGCTAGCAGGGACTATGATAACTATGGCTACACCTTC
TRBD2	TRBJ2-1	many	TRBV9	CASSVLTSGSSFGNEQFF	TGTGCCAGCAGCGTCTTGACTAGCGGGAGTTCATTTGGGAATGAGCAGTTCTTC
.	TRBJ2-2	.	TRBV28	CASSSDLRSGELFF	TGTGCCAGCAGTTCCGACCTTCGCTCCGGGGAGCTGTTTTTT
TRBD2	TRBJ2-7	.	TRBV10-3	CAISGGRGVYSYEQYF	TGTGCCATCAGTGGGGGGCGGGGGGTCTACTCCTACGAGCAGTACTTC
.	TRBJ1-2	.	TRBV6-5	CATSSPANYGYTF	TGTGCCACCAGTTCCCCAGCTAACTATGGCTACACCTTC
TRBD2	TRBJ2-3	few	TRBV12-3/TRBV12-4	CASSSSGFTDTQYF	TGTGCCAGCAGTTCTAGCGGATTCACAGATACGCAGTATTTT
.	TRBJ1-1	few	TRBV6-6	CASSSGLFEAFF	TGTGCCAGCAGTTCTGGACTTTTTGAAGCTTTCTTT
.	TRBJ2-1	many	TRBV6-5	CASSYSKRSLSYNEQFF	TGTGCCAGCAGTTACTCGAAACGCAGCCTATCCTACAATGAGCAGTTCTTC
.	TRBJ2-3	few	TRBV7-2	CASSLRVGTTDTQYF	TGTGCCAGCAGCCTCCGAGTGGGTACCACAGATACGCAGTATTTT
.	TRBJ1-1	.	TRBV7-9	CASRPTTGIATEAFF	TGTGCCAGCAGGCCCACCACAGGGATCGCCACTGAAGCTTTCTTT
.	TRBJ1-5	.	TRBV24-1	CATSARAGVGNQPQHF	TGTGCCACCAGTGCCCGGGCTGGGGTGGGCAATCAGCCCCAGCATTTT
TRBD1	TRBJ1-2	few	TRBV29-1	CSVPRDRVNYGYTF	TGCAGCGTACCCCGGGACAGGGTTAACTATGGCTACACCTTC
TRBD1	TRBJ1-4	few	TRBV4-3	CASSQEQGATNEKLFF	TGCGCCAGCAGCCAAGAGCAGGGGGCAACTAATGAAAAACTGTTTTTT
.	TRBJ2-3	.	TRBV4-3	CASSQVYYSTDTQYF	TGCGCCAGCAGCCAAGTGTACTACTCCACAGATACGCAGTATTTT
.	TRBJ2-1	.	TRBV5-1	CASSRGFFSANGVNEQFF	TGCGCCAGCAGCCGAGGGTTTTTTAGCGCGAACGGGGTGAATGAGCAGTTCTTC
.	TRBJ1-1	.	TRBV10-2	CASTGSLSEAFF	TGCGCCAGCACCGGCTCCCTCTCTGAAGCTTTCTTT
TRBD1	TRBJ1-6	.	TRBV25-1	CASSEYTGENSPLHF	TGTGCCAGCAGTGAATACACAGGGGAAAATTCACCCCTCCACTTT
.	TRBJ1-4	few	TRBV25-1	CASSDWSPGGGLFF	TGTGCCAGCAGTGATTGGTCCCCGGGCGGAGGACTGTTTTTT
.	TRBJ2-2	.	TRBV5-5	CASSLIPDGSNTGELFF	TGTGCCAGCAGCTTAATACCGGACGGTTCGAACACCGGGGAGCTGTTTTTT
TRBD2	TRBJ2-1	.	TRBV28	CATQGLAGYNEQFF	TGTGCCACTCAGGGACTAGCGGGATACAATGAGCAGTTCTTC
.	TRBJ1-2	few	TRBV28	CASSPRSAPGGGYTF	TGTGCCAGCAGTCCGCGATCGGCCCCCGGTGGTGGCTACACCTTC
TRBD2	TRBJ2-7	.	TRBV3-1	CASSQSAGANYEQYF	TGTGCCAGCAGCCAATCGGCGGGAGCTAACTACGAGCAGTACTTC
.	TRBJ1-1	.	TRBV7-9	CASGFSGGTEAFF	TGTGCCAGCGGGTTCTCGGGGGGCACTGAAGCTTTCTTT
.	TRBJ2-5	.	TRBV7-2	CASSTSTDYGETQYF	TGTGCCAGCAGCACCTCGACGGACTACGGAGAGACCCAGTACTTC
TRBD2	TRBJ2-1	few	TRBV25-1	CASSQSVAGRAHEQFF	TGTGCCAGCAGTCAGTCCGTAGCCGGGAGGGCACATGAGCAGTTCTTC
.	TRBJ1-6	few	TRBV12-3/TRBV12-4	CASSFTGSPLHF	TGTGCCAGCAGTTTTACGGGTTCACCCCTCCACTTT
.	TRBJ2-6	.	TRBV12-3/TRBV12-4	CASTQGNSGANVLTF	TGTGCCAGCACACAGGGTAACTCTGGGGCCAACGTCCTGACTTTC
TRBD2	TRBJ2-1	.	TRBV20-1	CSARNSGRSGWLLNEQFF	TGCAGTGCTAGAAATAGCGGGAGGAGCGGATGGTTGTTGAATGAGCAGTTCTTC
.	TRBJ1-1	few	TRBV6-1	CASSWGRGAAEAFF	TGTGCCAGCAGCTGGGGGAGGGGGGCTGCTGAAGCTTTCTTT
TRBD1	TRBJ1-6	.	TRBV20-1	CSASRQGKGSPLHF	TGCAGTGCTTCCCGACAGGGAAAAGGCTCACCCCTCCACTTT
.	TRBJ2-7	few	TRBV20-1	CSASHPESLRRSSYEQYF	TGCAGTGCTAGTCACCCCGAGAGCCTCCGGAGGAGCTCCTACGAGCAGTACTTC
TRBD1	TRBJ2-7	few	TRBV12-3/TRBV12-4	CASRSGTGYHEQYF	TGTGCCAGCAGGTCCGGGACAGGGTACCACGAGCAGTACTTC
TRBD2	TRBJ2-3	few	TRBV5-1	CASSLEGLAGADTQYF	TGCGCCAGCAGCTTGGAGGGACTAGCGGGAGCGGATACGCAGTATTTT
.	TRBJ2-5	.	TRBV25-1	CASSGHRAIPGETQYF	TGTGCCAGCAGTGGACACCGGGCTATCCCGGGGGAGACCCAGTACTTC
.	TRBJ2-7	once	TRBV28	CASSFSFNYPSYEQYF	TGTGCCAGCAGTTTTTCGTTTAATTATCCCAGCTACGAGCAGTACTTC
TRBD2	TRBJ2-1	.	TRBV6-2/TRBV6-3	CASSYMVPRETYNEQFF	TGTGCCAGCAGTTACATGGTCCCGCGGGAGACCTACAATGAGCAGTTCTTC
.	TRBJ2-2	few	TRBV18	CASSPRSDTGELFF	TGTGCCAGCTCACCTCGTTCCGACACCGGGGAGCTGTTTTTT
.	TRBJ1-1	few	TRBV6-5	CASSYSMRPATEAFF	TGTGCCAGCAGTTACTCGATGCGACCGGCCACTGAAGCTTTCTTT
TRBD2	TRBJ2-7	.	TRBV3-1	CASSHSGTREQYF	TGTGCCAGCAGCCACTCCGGGACTAGGGAGCAGTACTTC
.	TRBJ2-5	.	TRBV2	CASSGGYATQYF	TGTGCCAGCAGTGGAGGGTACGCGACCCAGTACTTC
.	TRBJ1-1	.	TRBV6-1	CASSPRALDTEAFF	TGTGCCAGCAGTCCCAGGGCGTTGGACACTGAAGCTTTCTTT
.	TRBJ2-7	.	TRBV7-9	CASSSQGPEQYF	TGTGCCAGCAGCTCCCAGGGACCCGAGCAGTACTTC
.	TRBJ2-1	.	TRBV20-1	CSAWDNYNEQFF	TGCAGTGCTTGGGACAACTACAATGAGCAGTTCTTC
.	TRBJ1-1	.	TRBV6-1	CASTLSEGALEAFF	TGTGCCAGCACCCTTAGTGAGGGAGCCCTTGAAGCTTTCTTT
.	TRBJ2-3	many	TRBV4-3	CASSQRGAWGTDTQYF	TGCGCCAGCAGCCAAAGGGGGGCTTGGGGCACAGATACGCAGTATTTT
TRBD1	TRBJ2-1	many	TRBV12-3/TRBV12-4	CASRGGLGNEQFF	TGTGCCAGCAGAGGGGGCCTAGGCAATGAGCAGTTCTTC
.	TRBJ1-4	.	TRBV25-1	CASRDGGEANEKLFF	TGTGCCAGCAGGGATGGAGGCGAAGCTAATGAAAAACTGTTTTTT
TRBD2	TRBJ2-5	few	TRBV19	CASSLGLAGVETQYF	TGTGCCAGTAGTCTGGGACTAGCGGGAGTAGAGACCCAGTACTTC
TRBD1	TRBJ2-1	few	TRBV5-1	CASSPRAGQVDNEQFF	TGCGCCAGCAGCCCGAGGGCGGGACAGGTTGACAATGAGCAGTTCTTC
.	TRBJ2-1	.	TRBV29-1	CSVDSAGEQFF	TGCAGCGTCGACTCCGCGGGGGAGCAGTTCTTC
.	TRBJ2-7	few	TRBV15	CATSYLRGQSYEQYF	TGTGCCACCAGCTACCTGCGGGGACAGTCCTACGAGCAGTACTTC